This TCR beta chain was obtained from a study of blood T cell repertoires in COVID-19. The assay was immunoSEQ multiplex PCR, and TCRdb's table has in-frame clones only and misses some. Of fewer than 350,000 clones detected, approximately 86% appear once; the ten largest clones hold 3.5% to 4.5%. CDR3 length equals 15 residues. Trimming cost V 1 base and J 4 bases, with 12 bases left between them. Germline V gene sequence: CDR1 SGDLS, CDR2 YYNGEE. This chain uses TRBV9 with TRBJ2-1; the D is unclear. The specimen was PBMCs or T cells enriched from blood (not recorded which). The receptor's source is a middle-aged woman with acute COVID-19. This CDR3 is CASSVTADSYNEQFF. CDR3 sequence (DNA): TGTGCCAGCAGCGTAACAGCTGATAGTTACAATGAGCAGTTCTTC.